A single sample gave rise to the 13 T cell receptor beta chains below, sequenced in a study of T cells in Graves' hyperthyroidism and ophthalmopathy. Amplification yielded TCR beta CDR3 regions, with RNA transcripts as the source. With the HTBI primer set, the TCR CDR3 went through a first round of RT-PCR. One entry per CDR3 protein, called by TCRdb with MiXCR from the multiplex PCR reads. The sample records under 400,000 distinct CDR3 sequences, roughly 13% being singletons. Material: blood. The receptors stem from a woman younger than 35 with Graves' hyperthyroidism.

This clonotype was detected many times. V is TRBV7-2 and J is TRBJ2-5, with 7 positions matching TRBD2. V dropped 3 bases and J dropped 9; count of bases not matched to a gene: 10. Per the germline V gene, CDR1 is SGHTA and CDR2 is FQGNSA. This CDR3 comprises 14 residues. The CDR3 DNA sequence: TGTGCCAGCAGCTTTTCTAGCGGAGTAGGGGCCCAGTACTTC. Protein sequence: CASSFSSGVGAQYF.

V gene TRBV30 combines with J gene TRBJ2-7; TRBD1 aligns across 7 bases. The germline CDR1 and CDR2 sequences are GTSNPN and SVGIG (reference sequence). J lost 2 bases, V lost 1 base, and 2 bases had no gene match. The CDR3 sequence is 13 residues long. The CDR3: CAWSETGTYEQYF. The CDR3 DNA is TGTGCCTGGAGTGAGACAGGGACCTACGAGCAGTACTTC.

The J gene is TRBJ2-7, the V gene TRBV4-1; D is uncertain. CDR3 size: 15 residues. In germline, CDR1 is MGHRA, CDR2 YSYEKL. V was pared by 1 base and J by 1 base, with 11 bases between. The CDR3 is CASSQGFGFSYEQYF. DNA of the CDR3: TGCGCCAGCAGCCAAGGATTCGGTTTTTCCTACGAGCAGTACTTC.

This clonotype was observed at least ten times. The chain is built from TRBV4-2 and TRBJ2-1; possible D gene TRBD2, 5 bases. The CDR3 sequence is 18 residues long. Trimming pared 0 bases from V and 0 bases from J, leaving 15 bases between. Germline V lookup: CDR1 LGHNA, CDR2 YNFKEQ. In DNA form, the CDR3 reads TGTGCCAGCAGCCAAGAGCTAACCGGGGTAAGCTCCTACAATGAGCAGTTCTTC. Translated: CASSQELTGVSSYNEQFF.

This clonotype was observed a few times. V usage is TRBV14 and J usage is TRBJ2-3; D may match TRBD1 or TRBD2 (5 bases each). CDR3 length equals 15 residues. The germline V gene encodes CDR1 SGHDN and CDR2 FVKESK. Trimming cost V 2 bases and J 2 bases, with 11 bases left between them. CDR3 bases: TGTGCCAGCAGCCAAAGGGACCCCTTCACAGATACGCAGTATTTT. This codes for CASSQRDPFTDTQYF.

This rearrangement joins TRBV7-9 to TRBJ1-4; TRBD1 matches 10 bases. The CDR3 extends over 17 amino acids. The V gene's germline CDR1 is SEHNR and CDR2 FQNEAQ (reference sequence). The V segment lost 0 bases and the J segment 8 bases; nucleotides outside the gene matches: 9. CDR3 protein: CASSLAATGGDWEKLFF. For the CDR3, the DNA is TGTGCCAGCAGCTTAGCAGCGACAGGGGGCGATTGGGAAAAACTGTTTTTT.

V gene TRBV6-1 combines with J gene TRBJ1-5; no clear D gene. The V gene lost 6 bases and the J gene lost 3 bases, with 9 bases spanning the gap. The CDR3 consists of 13 residues. Germline CDR1 MNHNS, CDR2 SASEGT. CDR3 loop: CASSHSSNQPQHF. The CDR3 DNA reads as TGTGCCAGCAGCCACAGTTCCAATCAGCCCCAGCATTTT.

V and J are TRBV4-3 and TRBJ2-1; no clear D. Germline CDR1 reads LGHNA; CDR2 reads YSLEER. The CDR3 consists of 13 residues. The ends were cut back, 1 base at V and 8 bases at J, with 9 bases in the middle. CDR3 region: CASSQVLAYEQFF. CDR3 in DNA: TGCGCCAGCAGCCAAGTGTTAGCATATGAGCAGTTCTTC.

This clonotype was detected many times. The rearrangement joins TRBV7-9 to TRBJ1-1, with D unresolved. V lost 3 bases and J lost 1, with 6 bases in between. Germline V lookup: CDR1 SEHNR, CDR2 FQNEAQ (reference sequence). CDR3 length: 13 residues. The CDR3 DNA follows: TGTGCCAGCAGCTTTTTCCCGAACACTGAAGCTTTCTTT. It codes for CASSFFPNTEAFF.

This clonotype was seen ten or more times. The V and J genes are TRBV29-1 and TRBJ1-1; 7 nucleotides line up with TRBD1. V dropped 3 bases and J dropped 0; count of bases not matched to a gene: 1. The CDR3 is 13 amino acids. Germline CDR1 and CDR2: SQVTM and ANQGSEA. This CDR3 reads CSVEGQLNTEAFF. The CDR3, as DNA: TGCAGCGTTGAGGGACAGTTGAACACTGAAGCTTTCTTT.

This chain uses TRBV9 with TRBJ2-2, with TRBD2 matching over 13 bases. V shed 2 bases, J shed 2 bases, and the junction held 3 bases outside the gene matches. The CDR3 is 17 amino acids. CDR1 and CDR2 (germline): SGDLS, YYNGEE. Written as DNA, the CDR3 is TGTGCCAGCAGCGTCAGGACTAGCGGGGGCAACACCGGGGAGCTGTTTTTT. Amino acid sequence: CASSVRTSGGNTGELFF.

In this sample, this clonotype turned up many times. V is TRBV11-1 and J is TRBJ2-3, with 11 bases lining up with TRBD2. The junction had 24 bases not matched to a gene; V was cut back by 4 bases and J by 9 bases. This CDR3 region has 20 residues. The germline V gene encodes CDR1 SGHAT and CDR2 FQDESV (reference sequence). In nucleotides, the CDR3 is TGTGCCAGCAGCTCGCCCCGGGTAGCGGGAGGGCCATCCCCTCTTGGCACGCAGTATTTT. This gives the protein CASSSPRVAGGPSPLGTQYF.

There are a few counts of this clonotype. The CDR3 region is CASSLSGTRDYGYTF. The CDR3 bases are TGCGCCAGCAGCCTGTCCGGGACAAGGGACTATGGCTACACCTTC. The chain employs TRBV5-1 and TRBJ1-2; perhaps TRBD1 as D (6 bases). Germline V CDR1 and CDR2: SGHRS, YFSETQ. The CDR3 length is 15 residues. Trimming took 4 bases from V and 3 from J, leaving 16 bases between them.